These 9 T cell receptor beta chains were sequenced from one sample in a study of T cell changes during pregnancy in multiple sclerosis. Clones were sequenced by immunoSEQ multiplex PCR, and TCRdb holds only the in-frame ones, with some missing. The sample consists of approximately 100,000 clones, 91% of them appearing once. The sample consisted of peripheral blood, taken in the second trimester of pregnancy. The origin of the receptors is a female donor with multiple sclerosis, enrolled in a pregnancy study.

This clone was recorded a few times. This chain uses TRBV28 with TRBJ1-4; 8 nucleotides agree with TRBD1. Germline V CDR1 and CDR2: MDHEN, SYDVKM. The CDR3 extends over 14 amino acids. The junction had 5 bases not matched to a gene; V was cut back by 5 bases and J by 6 bases. In DNA, the CDR3 is TGTGCCAGCAGTCGGGACAGGAGGGATGAAAAACTGTTTTTT. Amino acids: CASSRDRRDEKLFF.

The V call is TRBV15, the J call TRBJ1-6, with TRBD1 matching 10 bases. This CDR3 has 17 amino acids. Germline assignment: CDR1 LNHNV and CDR2 YYDKDF (reference sequence). The V segment lost 4 bases and the J segment 10 bases; nucleotides outside the gene matches: 13. The DNA of the CDR3 is TGTGCCACCAGCACCCTAATCTCCGGGACAGGGGAATCACCCCTCCACTTT. This gives the protein CATSTLISGTGESPLHF. The full variable domain, rest sourced from reference TRBV15 and TRBJ1-6, is DAMVIQNPRYQVTQFGKPVTLSCSQTLNHNVMYWYQQKSSQAPKLLFHYYDKDFNNEADTPDNFQSRRPNTSFCFLDIRSPGLGDTAMYLCATSTLISGTGESPLHFGNGTRLTVT.

The chain has TRBV6-6 and TRBJ2-2; D ambiguous. V lost 6 bases and J 0 bases, leaving 8 bases between the germline ends. Germline CDR1 and CDR2: MNHNY and SVGAGI (reference sequence). The CDR3 has 14 residues. The CDR3 loop reads CASRYIANTGELFF. Here the CDR3 DNA reads TGTGCCAGCAGGTACATCGCGAACACCGGGGAGCTGTTTTTT.

This chain joins TRBV5-1 and TRBJ1-3; D gene ambiguous. The germline V and J ends were trimmed by 3 bases and 0 bases, with 13 bases remaining between them. The V gene's germline CDR1 is SGHRS and CDR2 YFSETQ. The CDR3 consists of 16 residues. The CDR3 loop reads CASSYGLKSSGNTIYF. In DNA form, the CDR3 reads TGCGCCAGCAGCTACGGGTTGAAGAGCTCTGGAAACACCATATATTTT.

The chain links TRBV20-1 to TRBJ1-1; possibly TRBD1 for D (5 bases). CDR3 length: 11 residues. Germline loops: CDR1 DFQATT, CDR2 SNEGSKA (reference sequence). V lost 7 bases to trimming and J lost 4 bases, with 10 bases between them. The CDR3 nucleotides read TGCAGTGTAAGGAGGGGCACTGAAGCTTTCTTT. It specifies CSVRRGTEAFF.

The chain has TRBV5-1 and TRBJ1-1; TRBD1 aligns across 9 bases. CDR1 SGHRS and CDR2 YFSETQ come from the germline V gene. V was clipped by 4 bases and J by 8 bases; unmatched bases: 12. This CDR3 spans 15 amino acids. The CDR3 nucleotides read TGCGCCAGCAGCATACAGGGGGCCTTGAGTGGCGAAGCTTTCTTT. It codes for CASSIQGALSGEAFF.

The chain combines TRBV28 with TRBJ1-2, with D possibly matching TRBD1 (6 bases). Germline CDR1 and CDR2: MDHEN and SYDVKM. V was pared by 5 bases and J by 7 bases, with 20 bases between. CDR3 length: 15 residues. The CDR3 DNA follows: TGTGCCAGCAGTCCCAGGACAGATGCCTTGGGTGGCTACACCTTC. Translated, it gives CASSPRTDALGGYTF.

J is TRBJ1-1 and V is TRBV10-3, with TRBD1 matching 7 bases. The CDR3 extends over 16 amino acids. With V trimmed by 6 bases and J by 0 bases, 10 bases remained unmatched. Germline loops: CDR1 ENHRY, CDR2 SYGVKD. The CDR3 DNA reads TGTGCCATCAGGGCAGGGGGGATCAACATGAACACTGAAGCTTTCTTT. Amino acid sequence: CAIRAGGINMNTEAFF.

The V gene is TRBV4-3, the J gene TRBJ2-7, with D perhaps TRBD1 (5 bases). Germline V lookup: CDR1 LGHNA, CDR2 YSLEER. V was cut by 2 bases and J by 5 bases, with 13 bases left in between. This CDR3 is 14 amino acids long. The CDR3 spells CASSQTGHLHEQYF. DNA for the CDR3: TGCGCCAGCAGCCAAACCGGACATCTCCACGAGCAGTACTTC.